This TCR beta chain comes out of a study of T cell repertoires in cytomegalovirus infection (dated by TCRdb to between 2018 and 2021). For the study in its entirety: Alongside well-studied HLA-B-restricted epitopes, the peptide stimulations were aimed at recently identified HLA-C-restricted CMV epitopes, whose presentation resists viral immunomodulation. The HLA type of each donor mattered for the analysis, because public TCR beta signatures pointed to carriage of CMV infection along with the matching HLA type. General conclusions and limits of the study: The ex vivo response was dominated by HLA-C-restricted CMV-specific TCR beta clonotypes, which also provided the single most frequent clonotype in two of eight donors. In both this cohort and an independent cohort of several hundred donors, the cumulative frequency of public TCR beta family members distinguished carriers of CMV infection plus the relevant HLA type.

The CDR1 and CDR2 encoded by the germline V gene are SGHTA and FQGNSA. V ends up 3 bases short and J 10 bases short, with an unmatched junction base count of 8. The cysteine opens and the phenylalanine closes a CDR3 of 15 amino acids. The CDR3 DNA has 45 bases and is translated from base 1. There are many counts of this clonotype. The specificity of this receptor is unknown. One base away there is no much larger clone; base qualities are not given. The sample was run on an Illumina HiSeq 1500. TCRdb reprocessing: public reads trimmed at Q25 with fastp, clones called with MiXCR, in-frame beta chains kept. Rows with one shared CDR3 protein collapse into an entry with the most common genes and DNA. This sample has about 78,000 distinct CDR3 sequences in its table, and 35% to 45% of those were observed once. The ten largest account for over 85% of the sample. The sample's treatment or condition label, decoded: in vitro stimulation with specific CMV peptide epitopes to enrich CMV-specific T cells.

Sample: CD8+ T cells from cultured PBMCs, taken from culture after CMV antigen stimulation. The TCR originated in a human donor in good health (CMV status not recorded). Some clones in this sample may be carry-over from other donors' samples. This receptor chain uses TRBV7-2 and TRBJ2-1, with 11 central nucleotides matching TRBD2. The bases read TGTGCCAGCAGCTTCGGGGTAGCGGGGGGGAGCGAGCAGTTCTTC. This yields the protein CASSFGVAGGSEQFF.